The 28 T cell receptor beta chains in this list originate from one sample, sequenced in a study of PD-1 blockade in mismatch repair-deficient tumors. Method: immunoSEQ multiplex PCR; TCRdb's copy keeps in-frame clones and lacks some. The sample yields roughly 70,000 clones, 70% to 85% seen once. This material consisted of peripheral blood, taken 2 weeks after starting pembrolizumab. These receptors were collected from an adult with mismatch repair-deficient cancer.

The chain recombines TRBV6-6 with TRBJ1-1, with D unclear. Germline V CDR1 and CDR2: MNHNY, SVGAGI (reference sequence). V was pared by 2 bases and J by 4 bases, with 11 bases between. This CDR3 contains 14 residues. The CDR3 region has the DNA TGTGCCAGCAGTTACAATGGGGTTGGCACTGAAGCTTTCTTT. Amino acids: CASSYNGVGTEAFF.

The chain joins TRBV4-1 to TRBJ2-3; no firm D call. V lost 3 bases, J lost 1 base, and 8 bases lay in between. The germline V gene encodes CDR1 MGHRA and CDR2 YSYEKL. The CDR3 consists of 14 residues. In DNA, the CDR3 is TGCGCCAGCAGCCAGGCAGGCGGCACAGATACGCAGTATTTT. Translated: CASSQAGGTDTQYF.

The chain employs TRBV23-1 and TRBJ2-1; the match to TRBD1 covers 7 bases. TRBV23-1 is filed as an ORF, its function uncertain. The CDR3 is made up of 19 amino acids. V shed 3 bases and J 4 bases; nucleotides not matched to a gene: 18. DNA for the CDR3: TGCGCCAGCAGTCACGGAACTCCTGAGGGGGCTTCTGCTTACAATGAGCAGTTCTTC. Protein product: CASSHGTPEGASAYNEQFF.

V and J are TRBV29-1 and TRBJ1-4; D remains unclear. The CDR3 length is 14 residues. Trimming pared 7 bases from V and 0 bases from J, leaving 12 bases between. The germline V gene has CDR1 SQVTM and CDR2 ANQGSEA. CDR3 nucleotide sequence: TGCAGCGCCTCCCCATTCGCAACTAATGAAAAACTGTTTTTT. The encoded protein is CSASPFATNEKLFF.

The chain combines TRBV11-3 with TRBJ1-2, with a possible D match to TRBD1 (5 bases). This CDR3 has 14 amino acids. Germline assignment: CDR1 SGHNT and CDR2 YENEEA. The ends were cut back, 0 bases at V and 4 bases at J, with 9 bases in the middle. The CDR3 loop reads CASSLEGHSYGYTF. The DNA for the CDR3 is TGTGCCAGCAGCTTAGAAGGACACAGCTATGGCTACACCTTC.

This clone was counted a few times. The gene calls are TRBV4-3 and TRBJ1-1; D ambiguous. V dropped 8 bases and J dropped 3 bases, with 16 bases sitting between them. The CDR3 is made up of 14 amino acids. Per germline, CDR1 LGHNA and CDR2 YSLEER. This CDR3 reads CASSFKVLDTEAFF. DNA for the CDR3: TGCGCCAGCTCCTTCAAGGTACTGGACACTGAAGCTTTCTTT.

This clone was observed a few times. V usage is TRBV6-6 and J usage is TRBJ1-1; D gene uncertain. The germline V gene has CDR1 MNHNY and CDR2 SVGAGI (reference sequence). Trimming cost V 4 bases and J 4 bases, with 10 bases left between them. This CDR3 has 13 residues. CDR3 residues: CASSSQMSTEAFF. DNA for the CDR3: TGTGCCAGCAGTTCCCAGATGAGCACTGAAGCTTTCTTT.

The table lists this clone with a count of one. The chain couples TRBV29-1 to TRBJ2-1, with D perhaps TRBD1 (6 bases). Germline values: CDR1 SQVTM, CDR2 ANQGSEA. The CDR3 runs 11 residues. V lost 4 bases to trimming and J lost 7 bases, with 8 bases between them. Written as DNA, the CDR3 is TGCAGCGTTGTAACAGGGAATGAGCAGTTCTTC. It codes for CSVVTGNEQFF.

CDR3 in amino acids: CSVRGDTEAFF. CDR3 in DNA: TGCAGCGTTCGGGGGGACACTGAAGCTTTCTTT. The chain combines TRBV29-1 with TRBJ1-1, with D possibly TRBD1 on 5 matching bases. Germline V gene lookup returns CDR1 SQVTM and CDR2 ANQGSEA. The CDR3 has 11 amino acids. The ends were cut back, 5 bases at V and 3 bases at J, with 7 bases in the middle.

CDR3 in DNA: TGCAGCGTTGAAGGTGGGATCAGGCAGCCAGATACGCAGTATTTT. Protein product: CSVEGGIRQPDTQYF. This chain joins TRBV29-1 and TRBJ2-3; D unresolved. Germline values: CDR1 SQVTM, CDR2 ANQGSEA. Deletions cut 1 base from V and 4 bases from J, with 15 bases between. This CDR3 is built from 15 residues.

The chain carries TRBV5-6 and TRBJ1-2; perhaps TRBD1 as D (6 bases). Trimming took 6 bases from V and 4 from J, leaving 16 bases between them. From germline, CDR1 is SGHDT and CDR2 YYEEEE. The CDR3 length is 14 residues. CDR3 protein: CASTHLTGIYGYTF. CDR3 nucleotides: TGTGCCAGCACCCATTTAACAGGGATCTATGGCTACACCTTC.

This clone has a single count. The rearrangement uses TRBV2 and TRBJ2-3; no clear D gene. V lost 6 bases, J lost 2 bases, and 9 bases lay in between. Per the germline V gene, CDR1 is SNHLY and CDR2 is FYNNEI. This CDR3 is 13 amino acids long. The CDR3 DNA sequence: TGTGCCAGCAGCACAGAAACCACAGATACGCAGTATTTT. Encoded protein: CASSTETTDTQYF.

The chain links TRBV10-3 to TRBJ2-1, with 13 positions matching TRBD2. The J segment lost 6 bases and the V segment lost 10 bases, leaving 12 bases of the junction unmatched. The germline V gene encodes CDR1 ENHRY and CDR2 SYGVKD. The CDR3 has 16 residues. The CDR3 loop is CATDGTGTSGTNEQFF. CDR3 DNA sequence: TGTGCCACCGACGGTACCGGGACTAGCGGGACCAATGAGCAGTTCTTC.

The chain recombines TRBV18 with TRBJ1-3; D gene uncertain. With 3 bases removed from V and 10 bases from J, the gap between germline ends came to 10 bases. Germline V gene data show CDR1 as KGHSH and CDR2 as LQKENI. This CDR3 contains 12 residues. The CDR3 coding sequence is TGTGCCAGCTCACCCGAGATTGGGACCATATATTTT. Residues: CASSPEIGTIYF.

The J gene is TRBJ1-4, the V gene TRBV6-5; D unresolved. CDR1 is MNHEY and CDR2 is SVGAGI in the germline V gene. This CDR3 has 16 residues. The V end lost 0 bases, the J end lost 0 bases, and 8 bases lay between the germline ends. DNA for the CDR3: TGTGCCAGCAGTTACTCGAGTGGGCCAACTAATGAAAAACTGTTTTTT. This sequence encodes CASSYSSGPTNEKLFF.

The chain employs TRBV6-6 and TRBJ2-7; 9 bases are a match to TRBD2. Trimming cost V 5 bases and J 3 bases; bases outside gene matches: 8. The CDR3 contains 15 residues. Germline values: CDR1 MNHNY, CDR2 SVGAGI (reference sequence). CDR3 DNA: TGTGCCAGCAGTAAGGCTAGCGGGACCTTCTACGAGCAGTACTTC. Its protein product is CASSKASGTFYEQYF.

The chain has TRBV30 and TRBJ1-5; D is uncertain. V was cut by 1 base and J by 2 bases, with 15 bases left in between. The CDR3 covers 16 residues. Germline V CDR1 and CDR2: GTSNPN, SVGIG (reference sequence). The CDR3 DNA reads TGTGCCTGGAGTGCCTCATTGGGTCCTGGCAATCAGCCCCAGCATTTT. As protein: CAWSASLGPGNQPQHF.

This clone was observed a handful of times. V and J are TRBV19 and TRBJ1-3; D ambiguous. From germline, CDR1 is LNHDA and CDR2 SQIVND (reference sequence). This CDR3 has 13 residues. V lost 7 bases and J 0 bases, leaving 7 bases between the germline ends. The CDR3 sequence is CASTPASGNTIYF. The CDR3 DNA reads TGTGCCAGTACCCCTGCCTCTGGAAACACCATATATTTT.

The chain employs TRBV7-9 and TRBJ2-5; D call uncertain. Trimming removed 2 bases at V and 5 bases at J, with 12 bases between. CDR3 length: 14 residues. Germline CDR1 and CDR2: SEHNR and FQNEAQ (reference sequence). CDR3 coding DNA: TGTGCCAGCAGCTTAAGGGCAGACCGGGAGACCCAGTACTTC. Amino acids: CASSLRADRETQYF.

The V gene is TRBV12-5, the J gene TRBJ2-5; 7 bases are a match to TRBD2. V trimming: 3 bases; J trimming: 2 bases; junction bases outside the gene matches: 9. Germline CDR1 LGHNT, CDR2 FRNRAP. The CDR3 has 16 residues. CDR3 amino acids: CASGFTIAGLQETQYF. Written as DNA, the CDR3 is TGTGCTAGTGGTTTCACCATAGCGGGCCTGCAAGAGACCCAGTACTTC.

The CDR3 region is CASSFKILIGEQLNTGELFF. The CDR3 DNA is TGTGCCAGCTCATTCAAAATTCTAATCGGGGAACAACTCAACACCGGGGAGCTGTTTTTT. The chain couples TRBV18 to TRBJ2-2; a possible D gene is TRBD2 (5 bases). V was trimmed by 5 bases and J by 2 bases, leaving 27 bases between them. The CDR3 loop spans 20 amino acids. From germline, CDR1 is KGHSH and CDR2 LQKENI.

The chain links TRBV5-6 to TRBJ1-2; D ambiguous. The V end lost 0 bases, the J end lost 4 bases, and 10 bases lay between the germline ends. The CDR3 has 14 residues. The V gene's germline CDR1 is SGHDT and CDR2 YYEEEE. As DNA, the CDR3 is TGTGCCAGCAGCTTGGCCCGGAGTGTCTATGGCTACACCTTC. The encoded protein is CASSLARSVYGYTF.

With regard to this clone: One end of the junction fails to match germline, which may point to a read error. This rearrangement joins TRBV7-7 to TRBJ2-7; weak D call: TRBD2 (8 bases). From germline, CDR1 is SSHAT and CDR2 FNYEAQ (reference sequence). The CDR3 totals 14 residues. The CDR3 is CASSLAGQPYEQYF. The CDR3 nucleotides are TGTGCTAGCAGCTTAGCGGGACAGCCCTACGAGCAGTACTTC.

CDR3 in amino acids: CASSLGSYNEQFF. Here the CDR3 DNA reads TGCGCCAGCAGCTTGGGGTCCTACAATGAGCAGTTCTTC. J is TRBJ2-1 and V is TRBV5-1, with D uncertain. Looked up from germline, CDR1 is SGHRS and CDR2 is YFSETQ. The germline V and J ends were trimmed by 0 bases and 1 base, with 2 bases remaining between them. CDR3 size: 13 residues.

J is TRBJ2-5 and V is TRBV29-1; 7 bases are a match to TRBD1. V gave up 6 bases and J gave up 2 bases; unmatched junction bases: 6. The CDR3 spans 13 residues. Germline V gene lookup returns CDR1 SQVTM and CDR2 ANQGSEA. Written as DNA, the CDR3 is TGCAGCGTCAGGACAGGCCCACAAGAGACCCAGTACTTC. It yields the protein CSVRTGPQETQYF.

The chain couples TRBV6-5 to TRBJ2-1, with 8 bases fitting TRBD2. The V gene's germline CDR1 is MNHEY and CDR2 SVGAGI. Unmatched junction bases numbered 5, after V lost 8 bases and J lost 8 bases. The CDR3 length is 12 residues. The chain's CDR3 is CASGGTSYEQFF. The CDR3 nucleotides are TGTGCCAGCGGGGGGACTAGTTATGAGCAGTTCTTC.

The chain is built from TRBV19 and TRBJ1-1; 8 bases match TRBD1. The CDR3 is 15 residues long. The V segment lost 7 bases and the J segment 0 bases; nucleotides outside the gene matches: 7. Germline loops: CDR1 LNHDA, CDR2 SQIVND (reference sequence). DNA of the CDR3: TGTGCCAGTACCCCCCGGACAGGGTTGAACACTGAAGCTTTCTTT. It is translated as CASTPRTGLNTEAFF.

The chain links TRBV7-3 to TRBJ2-2; a weak D match, TRBD2 (6 bases). The germline CDR1 and CDR2 sequences are SGHTA and FQGTGA. With 4 bases removed from V and 4 bases from J, the gap between germline ends came to 13 bases. This CDR3 region has 15 residues. The DNA of the CDR3 is TGTGCCAGCAGCTCTGGGACTGTCCCCACCGGGGAGCTGTTTTTT. Its translation is CASSSGTVPTGELFF. The whole variable domain, remainder taken from reference TRBV7-3 and TRBJ2-2, is GAGVSQTPSNKVTEKGKYVELRCDPISGHTALYWYRQSLGQGPEFLIYFQGTGAADDSGLPNDRFFAVRPEGSVSTLKIQRTERGDSAVYLCASSSGTVPTGELFFGEGSRLTVL.